This entry lists 5 T cell receptor beta chains sequenced from one sample in a study of T cells in Graves' hyperthyroidism and ophthalmopathy. The investigators amplified TCR beta CDR3 regions from RNA transcripts. HTBI primers were the set used in a first-round RT-PCR of the TCR CDR3. TCRdb processed the multiplex PCR reads anew with MiXCR; each CDR3 protein has one entry. The repertoire holds about 600,000 distinct CDR3 sequences, with 13% to 15% as singletons. The sequenced material came from blood. The receptors were sampled from a woman aged 45-65 years with Graves' ophthalmopathy.

This clonotype was found a few times. The chain combines TRBV4-3 with TRBJ1-2; TRBD1 matches 7 bases. V dropped 0 bases and J dropped 0; count of bases not matched to a gene: 4. CDR3 length: 16 amino acids. Germline V gene lookup returns CDR1 LGHNA and CDR2 YSLEER. The CDR3 reads CASSQDRDRTNYGYTF. Written as DNA, the CDR3 is TGCGCCAGCAGCCAAGATCGGGACAGAACTAACTATGGCTACACCTTC.

This clonotype has a handful of counts. Since a much larger clone is just one base distant, this may be a read error. The rearrangement links TRBV7-2 to TRBJ2-1; D perhaps matches TRBD2 (5 bases). This CDR3 is 13 amino acids long. Germline V gives CDR1 SGHTA, CDR2 FQGNSA. CDR3 in amino acids: CASSFNGNNEQLF. DNA for the CDR3: TGTGCCAGCAGCTTCAACGGGAACAATGAGCAGCTCTTC.

This clonotype appeared a few times. V usage is TRBV29-1 and J usage is TRBJ2-1; 15 bases are a match to TRBD2. Germline V CDR1 and CDR2: SQVTM, ANQGSEA. The length of the CDR3 is 14 residues. V shed 0 bases and J 10 bases; nucleotides not matched to a gene: 1. The CDR3 spells CSVEDGLAGGEQFF. The CDR3 DNA follows: TGCAGCGTTGAAGATGGACTAGCGGGAGGGGAGCAGTTCTTC.

This clonotype occurred a few times. The gene calls are TRBV27 and TRBJ2-5; 7 bases match TRBD1. Germline assignment: CDR1 MNHEY and CDR2 SMNVEV (reference sequence). The CDR3 has 13 amino acids. Germline trimming cut 6 bases from V and 2 bases from J; bases unmatched to any gene: 3. CDR3 in amino acids: CASRGTVQETQYF. CDR3 nucleotides: TGTGCCAGCAGGGGGACAGTTCAAGAGACCCAGTACTTC.

This clonotype was seen ten or more times. The rearrangement uses TRBV9 and TRBJ2-1; a possible D gene is TRBD2 (6 bases). The CDR3 spans 14 residues. The V gene's germline CDR1 is SGDLS and CDR2 YYNGEE. Trimming took 0 bases from V and 4 from J, leaving 8 bases between them. CDR3 bases: TGTGCCAGCAGCGTAGGCGGGAAATACAATGAGCAGTTCTTC. Its protein is CASSVGGKYNEQFF.